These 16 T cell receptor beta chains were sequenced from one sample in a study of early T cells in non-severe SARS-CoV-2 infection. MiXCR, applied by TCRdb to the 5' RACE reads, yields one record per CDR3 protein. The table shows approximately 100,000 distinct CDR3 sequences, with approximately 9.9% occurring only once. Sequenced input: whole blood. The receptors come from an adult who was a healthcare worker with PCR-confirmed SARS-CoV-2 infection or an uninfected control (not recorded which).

CDR3 nucleotides: TGTGCCAGCAGCTCGACAGGGGGCAATGAGCAGTTCTTC. The encoded protein is CASSSTGGNEQFF. The rearrangement joins TRBV7-9 to TRBJ2-1; 9 bases fit TRBD1. The CDR3 has 13 residues. CDR1 and CDR2 (germline): SEHNR, FQNEAQ (reference sequence). V shed 4 bases, J shed 6 bases, and the junction held 1 base outside the gene matches.

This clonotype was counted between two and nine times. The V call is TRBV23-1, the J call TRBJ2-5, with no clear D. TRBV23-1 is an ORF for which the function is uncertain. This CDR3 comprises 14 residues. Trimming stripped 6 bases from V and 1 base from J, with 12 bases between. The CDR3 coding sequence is TGCGCCAGCAGCCACCATGGGGTCCAAGAGACCCAGTACTTC. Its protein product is CASSHHGVQETQYF.

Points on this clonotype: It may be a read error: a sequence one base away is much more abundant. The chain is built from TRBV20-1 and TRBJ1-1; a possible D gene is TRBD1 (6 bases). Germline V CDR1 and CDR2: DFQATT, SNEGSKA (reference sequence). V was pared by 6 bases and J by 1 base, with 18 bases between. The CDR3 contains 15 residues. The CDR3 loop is CSAQHPGQSNTEAFF. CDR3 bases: TGCAGTGCCCAGCACCCCGGACAGTCGAACACTGAAGCTTTCTTT.

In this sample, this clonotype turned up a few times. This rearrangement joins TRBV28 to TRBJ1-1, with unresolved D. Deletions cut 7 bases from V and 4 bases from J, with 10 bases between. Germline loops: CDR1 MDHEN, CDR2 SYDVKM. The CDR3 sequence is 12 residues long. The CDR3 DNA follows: TGTGCCAGCAAGCGACCACTCACTGAAGCTTTCTTT. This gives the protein CASKRPLTEAFF.

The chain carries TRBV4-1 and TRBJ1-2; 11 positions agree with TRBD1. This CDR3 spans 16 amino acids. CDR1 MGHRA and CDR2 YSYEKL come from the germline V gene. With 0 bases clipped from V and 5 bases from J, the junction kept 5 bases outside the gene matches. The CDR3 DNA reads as TGCGCCAGCAGCCAAGAGGGGACAGGGGGTAATTATGGCTACACCTTC. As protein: CASSQEGTGGNYGYTF.

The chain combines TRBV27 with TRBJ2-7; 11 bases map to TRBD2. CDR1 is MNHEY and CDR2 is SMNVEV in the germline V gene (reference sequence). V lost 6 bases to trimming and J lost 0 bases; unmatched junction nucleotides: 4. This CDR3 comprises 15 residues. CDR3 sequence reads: CASSPSGRSSYEQYF. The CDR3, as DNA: TGTGCCAGCAGCCCTAGCGGGAGGAGCTCCTACGAGCAGTACTTC.

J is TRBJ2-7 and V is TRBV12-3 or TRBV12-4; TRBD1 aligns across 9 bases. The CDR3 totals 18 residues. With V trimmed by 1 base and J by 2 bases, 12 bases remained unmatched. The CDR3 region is CASSLGLSGQGRTYEQYF. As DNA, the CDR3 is TGTGCCAGCAGTTTAGGCCTCTCGGGACAGGGACGCACCTACGAGCAGTACTTC.

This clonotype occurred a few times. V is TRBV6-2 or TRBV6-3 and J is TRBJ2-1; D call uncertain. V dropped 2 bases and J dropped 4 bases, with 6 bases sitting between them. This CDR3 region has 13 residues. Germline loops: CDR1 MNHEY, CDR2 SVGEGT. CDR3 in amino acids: CASSYDSYNEQFF. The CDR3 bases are TGTGCCAGCAGTTACGATTCGTACAATGAGCAGTTCTTC.

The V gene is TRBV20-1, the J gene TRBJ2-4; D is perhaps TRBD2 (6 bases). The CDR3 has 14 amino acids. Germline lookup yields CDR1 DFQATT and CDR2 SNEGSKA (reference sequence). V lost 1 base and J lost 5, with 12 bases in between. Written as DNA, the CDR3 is TGCAGTGCTAGAGTCTTGGCGGGACAAAACATTCAGTACTTC. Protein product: CSARVLAGQNIQYF.

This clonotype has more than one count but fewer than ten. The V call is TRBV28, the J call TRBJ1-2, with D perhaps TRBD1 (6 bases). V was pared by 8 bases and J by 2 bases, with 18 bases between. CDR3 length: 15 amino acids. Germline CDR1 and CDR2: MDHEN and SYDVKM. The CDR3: CASANHRTANYGYTF. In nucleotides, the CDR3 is TGTGCCAGCGCGAACCACCGGACAGCCAACTATGGCTACACCTTC.

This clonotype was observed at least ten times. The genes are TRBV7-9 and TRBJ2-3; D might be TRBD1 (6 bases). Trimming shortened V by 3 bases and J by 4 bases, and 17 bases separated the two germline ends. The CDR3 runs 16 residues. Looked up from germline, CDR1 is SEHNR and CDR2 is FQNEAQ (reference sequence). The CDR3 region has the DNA TGTGCCAGCAGCTTTATACAGGGAATTGTGCCAGATACGCAGTATTTT. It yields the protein CASSFIQGIVPDTQYF.

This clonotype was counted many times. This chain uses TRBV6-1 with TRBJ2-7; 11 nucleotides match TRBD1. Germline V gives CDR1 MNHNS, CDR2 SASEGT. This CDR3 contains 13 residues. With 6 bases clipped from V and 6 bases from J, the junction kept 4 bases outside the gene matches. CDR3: CASRDRGLSEQYF. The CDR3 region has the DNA TGTGCCAGCAGGGACAGGGGGCTCTCCGAGCAGTACTTC.

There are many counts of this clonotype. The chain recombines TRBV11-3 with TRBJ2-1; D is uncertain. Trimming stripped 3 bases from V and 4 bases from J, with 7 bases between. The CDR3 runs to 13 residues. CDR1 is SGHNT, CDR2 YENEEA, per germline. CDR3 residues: CASSLGRYNEQFF. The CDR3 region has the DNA TGTGCCAGCAGCTTGGGAAGATACAATGAGCAGTTCTTC.

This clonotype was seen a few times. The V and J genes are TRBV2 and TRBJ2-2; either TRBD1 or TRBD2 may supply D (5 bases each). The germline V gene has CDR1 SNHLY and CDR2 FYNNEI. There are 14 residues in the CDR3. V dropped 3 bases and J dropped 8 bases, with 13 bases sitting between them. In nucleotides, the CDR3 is TGTGCCAGCAGTGATGGGGACGGCGTAGGGGAGCTGTTTTTT. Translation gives CASSDGDGVGELFF.

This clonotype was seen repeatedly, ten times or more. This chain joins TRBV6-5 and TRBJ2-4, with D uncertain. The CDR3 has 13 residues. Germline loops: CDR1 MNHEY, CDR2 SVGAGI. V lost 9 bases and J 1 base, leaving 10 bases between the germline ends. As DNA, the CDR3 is TGTGCCAGTTTGGACCCGGCCAAAAACATTCAGTACTTC. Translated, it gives CASLDPAKNIQYF.

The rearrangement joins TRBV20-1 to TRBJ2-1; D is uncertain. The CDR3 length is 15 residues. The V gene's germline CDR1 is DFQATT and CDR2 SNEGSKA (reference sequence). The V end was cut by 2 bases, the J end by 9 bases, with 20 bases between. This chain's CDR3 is CSARKTGSPSAEQFF. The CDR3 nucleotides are TGCAGTGCTAGAAAAACCGGTAGCCCCTCGGCTGAGCAGTTCTTC.